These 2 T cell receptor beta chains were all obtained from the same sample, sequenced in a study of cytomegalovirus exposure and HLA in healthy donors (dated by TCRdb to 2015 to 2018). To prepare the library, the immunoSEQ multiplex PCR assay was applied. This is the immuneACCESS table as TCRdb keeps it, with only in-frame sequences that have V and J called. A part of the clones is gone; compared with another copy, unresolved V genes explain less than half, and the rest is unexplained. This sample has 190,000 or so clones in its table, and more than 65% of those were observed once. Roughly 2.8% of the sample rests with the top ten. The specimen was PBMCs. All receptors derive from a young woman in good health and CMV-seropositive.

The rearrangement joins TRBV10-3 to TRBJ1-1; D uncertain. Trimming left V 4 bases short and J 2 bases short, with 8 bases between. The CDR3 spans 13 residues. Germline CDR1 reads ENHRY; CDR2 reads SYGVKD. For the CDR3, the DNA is TGTGCCATCAGTGTCGAGGTCAACACTGAAGCTTTCTTT. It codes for CAISVEVNTEAFF.

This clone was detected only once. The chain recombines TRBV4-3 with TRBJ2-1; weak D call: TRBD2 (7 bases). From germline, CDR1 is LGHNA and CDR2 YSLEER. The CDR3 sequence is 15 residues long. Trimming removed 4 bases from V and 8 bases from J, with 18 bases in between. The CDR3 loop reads CASSPEGGGDDEQFF. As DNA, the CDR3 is TGCGCCAGCAGCCCTGAGGGGGGGGGCGACGATGAGCAGTTCTTC.